This record concerns one T cell receptor (beta chain) sequence. This sample is drawn from a study of blood T cell repertoires in COVID-19. Background on the study: COVID-19 samples, acute and convalescent, were from the United States, Italy and Spain. PBMCs, B-cell-depleted T cells, or T cells were the source of the cDNA or gDNA that made up the material.

Germline V lookup: CDR1 SGHNT, CDR2 YENEEA. The CDR3 runs to 14 residues. V lost 1 base and J 9 bases, leaving 13 bases between the germline ends. The authors' processing: The authors estimated nucleated cell counts from reference gene primer amplification. Repertoires were generated with immunoSEQ multiplex PCR, while TCRdb's copy carries only in-frame clones and drops some. V and J calls and clone size follow that table, whereas D and trimming were derived from the DNA. The table shows approximately 150,000 clones, with 80% to 90% occurring only once. The sample consisted of peripheral blood. J is TRBJ2-1 and V is TRBV11-3; a weak D match, TRBD2 (5 bases). This receptor was obtained from a man in his fifties or sixties with active or convalescent COVID-19. For the CDR3, the DNA is TGTGCCAGCAGCTTAGGCCCGGAGGCCATTGAGCAGTTCTTC. Its protein product is CASSLGPEAIEQFF.